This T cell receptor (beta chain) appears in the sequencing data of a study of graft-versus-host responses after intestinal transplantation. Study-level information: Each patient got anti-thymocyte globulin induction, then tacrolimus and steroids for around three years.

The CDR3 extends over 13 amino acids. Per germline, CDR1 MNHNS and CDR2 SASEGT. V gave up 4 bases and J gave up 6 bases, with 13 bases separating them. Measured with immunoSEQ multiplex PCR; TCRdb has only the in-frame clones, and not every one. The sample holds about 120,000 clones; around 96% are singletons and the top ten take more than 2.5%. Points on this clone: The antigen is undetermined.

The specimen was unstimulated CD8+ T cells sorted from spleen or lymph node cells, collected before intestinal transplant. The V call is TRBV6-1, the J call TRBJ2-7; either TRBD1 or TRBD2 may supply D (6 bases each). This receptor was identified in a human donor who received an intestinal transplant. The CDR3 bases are TGTGCCAGCAGTGCGATCGGGGGCCGCGAGCAGTACTTC. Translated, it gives CASSAIGGREQYF.